The clone carrying this T cell receptor beta chain was counted a few times. Its specificity is unknown. This sample stems from a study of cytomegalovirus exposure and HLA in healthy donors. Study-level information: In terms of ancestry, the Caucasian-associated cluster contained 80% to 90% of the 350 to 450 genotyped donors. Overall study results and limits: A missense variant in DCLRE1C was later tied to TCR beta V- and J-gene trimming. Some TCR beta chains (around 160 of them) were listed as cytomegalovirus-associated. According to a later analysis, donors in an Asian-associated ancestry cluster reportedly had fewer N-insertions than the approximately 720-donor mean.

The V gene's germline CDR1 is MDHEN and CDR2 SYDVKM. The CDR3 extends over 15 amino acids. The V segment lost 5 bases and the J segment 0 bases; nucleotides outside the gene matches: 5. Vbeta (60) and Jbeta (13) primers were used in the PCR. Here immunoSEQ multiplex PCR was the method, and the copy in TCRdb shows in-frame clones only, minus some. The sample includes under 200,000 clones, about 71% of them seen just once. The clonotype was recovered from a woman younger than 45 in good health and CMV-seronegative. What was sequenced was PBMCs. The V call is TRBV28, the J call TRBJ2-7; 9 positions agree with TRBD2. The CDR3 DNA reads as TGTGCCAGCAGTCCAACGGGACTAGCCTCCTACGAGCAGTACTTC. Translating gives CASSPTGLASYEQYF.